The TCR beta chain under discussion was sequenced for a study of control samples from healthy donors and cancer patients. Libraries were prepared by immunoSEQ multiplex PCR; TCRdb keeps only in-frame clonotypes and omits some of them. This repertoire shows about 47,000 clones, 80% found once; its top ten account for about 9.4%. The ends lost 6 bases at V and 6 bases at J; junction bases unmatched: 10. The CDR3 runs to 14 residues. In germline, CDR1 is MDHEN, CDR2 SYDVKM. Sequenced sample: blood. The clonotype was recovered from a man between 65 and 85 years old in good health. The chain uses TRBV28 and TRBJ1-2; 7 bases line up with TRBD1. The CDR3 DNA follows: TGTGCCAGCAGCCCCGGGACAGAGCTAAATGGCTACACCTTC. Translation gives CASSPGTELNGYTF.